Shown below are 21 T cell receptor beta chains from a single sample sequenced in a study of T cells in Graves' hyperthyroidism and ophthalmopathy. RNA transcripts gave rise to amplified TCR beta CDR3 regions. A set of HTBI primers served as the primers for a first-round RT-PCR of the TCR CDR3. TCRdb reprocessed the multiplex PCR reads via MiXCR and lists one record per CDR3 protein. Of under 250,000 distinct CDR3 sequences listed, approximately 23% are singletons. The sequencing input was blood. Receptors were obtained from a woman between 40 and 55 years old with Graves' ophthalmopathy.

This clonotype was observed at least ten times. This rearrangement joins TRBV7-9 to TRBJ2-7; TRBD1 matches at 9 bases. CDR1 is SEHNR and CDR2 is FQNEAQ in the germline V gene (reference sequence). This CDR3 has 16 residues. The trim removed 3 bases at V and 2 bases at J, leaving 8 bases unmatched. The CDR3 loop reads CASSFPPGQGAYEQYF. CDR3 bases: TGTGCCAGCAGCTTCCCCCCGGGACAGGGAGCCTACGAGCAGTACTTC.

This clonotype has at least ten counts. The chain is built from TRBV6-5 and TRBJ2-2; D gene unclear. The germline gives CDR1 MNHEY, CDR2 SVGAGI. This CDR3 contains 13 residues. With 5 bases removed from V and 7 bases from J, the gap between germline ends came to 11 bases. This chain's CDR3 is CASSRRFDGELFF. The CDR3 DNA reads TGTGCCAGCAGTCGGAGATTTGACGGGGAGCTGTTTTTT.

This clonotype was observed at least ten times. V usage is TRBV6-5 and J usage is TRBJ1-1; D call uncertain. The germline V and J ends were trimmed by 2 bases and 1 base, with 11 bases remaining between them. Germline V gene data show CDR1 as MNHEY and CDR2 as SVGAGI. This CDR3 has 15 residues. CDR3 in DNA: TGTGCCAGCAGTTACACCGCGGTCCCGAACACTGAAGCTTTCTTT. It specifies CASSYTAVPNTEAFF.

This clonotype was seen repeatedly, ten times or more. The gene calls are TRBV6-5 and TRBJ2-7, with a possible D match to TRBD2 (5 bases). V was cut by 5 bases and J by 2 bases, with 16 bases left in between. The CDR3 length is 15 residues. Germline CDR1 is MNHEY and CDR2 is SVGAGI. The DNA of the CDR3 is TGTGCCAGCAGTCTGGAGCGGAGAGGCACCTACGAGCAGTACTTC. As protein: CASSLERRGTYEQYF.

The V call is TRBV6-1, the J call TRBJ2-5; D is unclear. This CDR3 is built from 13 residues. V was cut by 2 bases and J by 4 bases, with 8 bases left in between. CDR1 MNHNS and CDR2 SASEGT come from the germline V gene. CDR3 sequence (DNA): TGTGCCAGCAGTGAATACGCGTCAGAGACCCAGTACTTC. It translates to CASSEYASETQYF.

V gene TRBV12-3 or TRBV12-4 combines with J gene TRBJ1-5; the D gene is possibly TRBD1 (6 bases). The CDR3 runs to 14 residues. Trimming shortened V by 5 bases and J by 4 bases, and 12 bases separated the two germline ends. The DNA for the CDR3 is TGTGCCAGCAGTGTCCAGGGGCGGAATCAGCCCCAGCATTTT. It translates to CASSVQGRNQPQHF.

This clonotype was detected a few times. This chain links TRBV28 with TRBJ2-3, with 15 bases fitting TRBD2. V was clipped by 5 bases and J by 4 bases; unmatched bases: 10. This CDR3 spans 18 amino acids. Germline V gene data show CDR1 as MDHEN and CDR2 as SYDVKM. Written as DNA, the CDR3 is TGTGCCAGCAGTCCCATTATGGGACTAGCGGGAGGTCCAGATACGCAGTATTTT. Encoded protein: CASSPIMGLAGGPDTQYF.

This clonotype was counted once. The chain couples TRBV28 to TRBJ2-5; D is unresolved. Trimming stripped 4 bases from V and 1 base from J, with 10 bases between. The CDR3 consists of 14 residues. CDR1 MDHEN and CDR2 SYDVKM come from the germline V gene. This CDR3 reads CASSSSTVQETQYF. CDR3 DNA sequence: TGTGCCAGCAGTTCGTCGACTGTCCAAGAGACCCAGTACTTC.

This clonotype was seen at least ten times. This CDR3 is CASRQDGNTEAFF. The CDR3 DNA is TGTGCCAGCAGACAAGACGGGAACACTGAAGCTTTCTTT. The rearrangement links TRBV6-5 to TRBJ1-1; D call uncertain. This CDR3 region has 13 residues. Between the trimmed V and J ends, which lost 6 bases and 1 base, there was a span of 9 bases. Germline loops: CDR1 MNHEY, CDR2 SVGAGI.

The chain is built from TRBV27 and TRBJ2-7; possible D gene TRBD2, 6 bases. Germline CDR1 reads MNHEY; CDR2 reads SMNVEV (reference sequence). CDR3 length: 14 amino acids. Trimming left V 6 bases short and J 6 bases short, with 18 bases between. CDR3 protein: CASRPHGGGGEQYF. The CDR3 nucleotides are TGTGCCAGCAGACCTCACGGGGGAGGTGGCGAGCAGTACTTC.

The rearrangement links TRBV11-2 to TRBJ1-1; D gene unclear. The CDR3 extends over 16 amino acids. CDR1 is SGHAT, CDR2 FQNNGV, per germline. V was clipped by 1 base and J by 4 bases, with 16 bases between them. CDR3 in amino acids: CASSLGWATWGTEAFF. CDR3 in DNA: TGTGCCAGCAGCTTAGGTTGGGCAACCTGGGGCACTGAAGCTTTCTTT.

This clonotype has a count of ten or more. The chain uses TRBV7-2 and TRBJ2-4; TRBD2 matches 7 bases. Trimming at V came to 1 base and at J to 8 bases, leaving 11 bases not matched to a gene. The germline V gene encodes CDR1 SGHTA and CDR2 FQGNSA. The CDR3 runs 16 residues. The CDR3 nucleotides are TGTGCCAGCAGCTTAGTTCTTCTCGCACGGGGGGACATTCAGTACTTC. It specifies CASSLVLLARGDIQYF.

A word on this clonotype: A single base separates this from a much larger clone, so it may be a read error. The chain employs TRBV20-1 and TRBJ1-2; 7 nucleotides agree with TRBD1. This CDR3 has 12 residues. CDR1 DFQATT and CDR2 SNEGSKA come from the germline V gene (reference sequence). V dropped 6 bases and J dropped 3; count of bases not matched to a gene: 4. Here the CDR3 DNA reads TGCAGTGCCATGGGGACAGACTATGGCTACACCTTC. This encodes CSAMGTDYGYTF.

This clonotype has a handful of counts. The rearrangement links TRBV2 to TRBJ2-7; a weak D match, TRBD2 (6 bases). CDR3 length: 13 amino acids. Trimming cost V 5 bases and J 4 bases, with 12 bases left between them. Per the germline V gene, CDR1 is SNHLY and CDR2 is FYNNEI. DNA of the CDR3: TGTGCCAGCAGTACTAGCCGGGAGTACGAGCAGTACTTC. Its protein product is CASSTSREYEQYF.

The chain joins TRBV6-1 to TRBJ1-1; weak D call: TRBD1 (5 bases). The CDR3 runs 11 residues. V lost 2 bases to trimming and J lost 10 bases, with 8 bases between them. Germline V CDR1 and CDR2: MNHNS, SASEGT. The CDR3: CASSELGGAFF. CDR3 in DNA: TGTGCCAGCAGTGAACTCGGGGGAGCTTTCTTT.

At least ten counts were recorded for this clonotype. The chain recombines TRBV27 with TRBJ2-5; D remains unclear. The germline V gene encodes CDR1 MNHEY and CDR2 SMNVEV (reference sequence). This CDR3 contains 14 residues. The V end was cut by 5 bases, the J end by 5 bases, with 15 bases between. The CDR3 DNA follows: TGTGCCAGCAGTAACGGGCCCTTAGAGGAGACCCAGTACTTC. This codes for CASSNGPLEETQYF.

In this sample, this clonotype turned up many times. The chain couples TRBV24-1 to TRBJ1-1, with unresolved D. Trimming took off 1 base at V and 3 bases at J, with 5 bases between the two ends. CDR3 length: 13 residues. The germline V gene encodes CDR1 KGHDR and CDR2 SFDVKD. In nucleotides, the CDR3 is TGTGCCACCAGTGATTTCGGGTACACTGAAGCTTTCTTT. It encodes CATSDFGYTEAFF.

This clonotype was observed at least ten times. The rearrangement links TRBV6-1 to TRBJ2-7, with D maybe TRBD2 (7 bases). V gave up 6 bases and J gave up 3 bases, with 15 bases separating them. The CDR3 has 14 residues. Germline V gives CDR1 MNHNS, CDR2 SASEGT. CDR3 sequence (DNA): TGTGCCAGCAGCCCCCAGCGGGACATCTACGAGCAGTACTTC. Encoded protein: CASSPQRDIYEQYF.

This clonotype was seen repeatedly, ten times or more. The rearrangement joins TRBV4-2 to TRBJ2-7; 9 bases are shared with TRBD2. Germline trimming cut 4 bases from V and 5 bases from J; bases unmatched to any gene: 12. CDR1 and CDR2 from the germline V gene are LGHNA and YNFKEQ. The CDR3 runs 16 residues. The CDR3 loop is CASSPNLSGRTHEQYF. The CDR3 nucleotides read TGTGCCAGCAGCCCTAACTTAAGCGGGAGGACCCACGAGCAGTACTTC.

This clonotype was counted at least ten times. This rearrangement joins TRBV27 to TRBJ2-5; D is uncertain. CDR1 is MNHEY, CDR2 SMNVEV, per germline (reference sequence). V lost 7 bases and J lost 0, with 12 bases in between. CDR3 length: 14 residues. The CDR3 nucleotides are TGTGCCAGCACAACGGCAGTGTACCAAGAGACCCAGTACTTC. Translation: CASTTAVYQETQYF.

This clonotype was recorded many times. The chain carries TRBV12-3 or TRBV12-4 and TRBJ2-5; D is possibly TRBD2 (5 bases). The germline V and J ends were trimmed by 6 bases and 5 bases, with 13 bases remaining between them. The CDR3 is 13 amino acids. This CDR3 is CASRRLAGETQYF. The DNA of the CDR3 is TGTGCCAGCAGACGTCTAGCCGGGGAGACCCAGTACTTC.